This T cell receptor beta chain appears in the sequencing data of a study of T cell changes during pregnancy in multiple sclerosis. CDR3 length: 14 residues. Trimming stripped 2 bases from V and 3 bases from J, with 13 bases between. From germline, CDR1 is GTSNPN and CDR2 SVGIG (reference sequence). Assay: immunoSEQ multiplex PCR; the TCRdb copy retains only in-frame clones and omits some. The table shows around 41,000 clones, with more than 75% occurring only once. This chain links TRBV30 with TRBJ1-1; no firm D call. The specimen sequenced was PBMCs (not recorded whether the cells were cultured). This receptor was obtained from a female donor with multiple sclerosis, enrolled in a pregnancy study. CDR3 nucleotide sequence: TGTGCCTGGAGTTTGGCTCAGTTGGACACTGAAGCTTTCTTT. Its translation: CAWSLAQLDTEAFF. The full variable domain, rest sourced from reference TRBV30 and TRBJ1-1, is SQTIHQWPATLVQPVGSPLSLECTVEGTSNPNLYWYRQAAGRGLQLLFYSVGIGQISSEVPQNLSASRPQDRQFILSSKKLLLSDSGFYLCAWSLAQLDTEAFFGQGTRLTVV.